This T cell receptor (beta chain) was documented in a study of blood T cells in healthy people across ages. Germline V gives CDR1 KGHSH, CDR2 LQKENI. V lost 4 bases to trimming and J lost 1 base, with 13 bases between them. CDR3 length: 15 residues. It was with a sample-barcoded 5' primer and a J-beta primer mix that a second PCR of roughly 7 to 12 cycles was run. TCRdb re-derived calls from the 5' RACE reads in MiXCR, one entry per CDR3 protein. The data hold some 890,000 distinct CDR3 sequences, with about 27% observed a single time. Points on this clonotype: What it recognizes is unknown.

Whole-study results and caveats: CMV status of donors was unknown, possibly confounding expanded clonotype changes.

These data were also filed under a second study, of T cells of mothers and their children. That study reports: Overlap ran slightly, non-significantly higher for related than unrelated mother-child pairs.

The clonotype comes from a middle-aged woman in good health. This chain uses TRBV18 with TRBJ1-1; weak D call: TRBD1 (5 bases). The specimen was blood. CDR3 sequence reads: CASSLPGTANTEAFF. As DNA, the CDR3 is TGTGCCAGCTCACTACCCGGGACGGCGAACACTGAAGCTTTCTTT.